The T cell receptor (beta chain) under discussion was sequenced for a study of T cells in Graves' hyperthyroidism and ophthalmopathy. This CDR3 has 13 amino acids. Trimming pared 7 bases from V and 10 bases from J, leaving 19 bases between. Germline CDR1 MDHEN, CDR2 SYDVKM. TCR beta CDR3 regions were amplified from RNA. First-round RT-PCR targeting the TCR CDR3 was performed with the HTBI primer set. TCRdb redid the calling of the multiplex PCR reads with MiXCR, one entry per CDR3 protein. The sample has around 690,000 distinct CDR3 sequences, 20% to 25% seen once; the top ten hold more than 30%. This clonotype came up many times.

The rearrangement links TRBV28 to TRBJ1-1, with D possibly TRBD1 on 5 matching bases. The sequenced sample consisted of blood. This TCR was sampled from a man between 25 and 39 years old with Graves' ophthalmopathy. The CDR3 reads CASITPFRQGAFF. Written as DNA, the CDR3 is TGTGCCAGCATCACACCGTTTAGGCAGGGAGCTTTCTTT.